This TCR beta chain was captured by sequencing in a study of T cells in Graves' hyperthyroidism and ophthalmopathy. Amplified TCR beta CDR3 regions came from RNA transcripts. HTBI primers were the set used in a first-round RT-PCR of the TCR CDR3. TCRdb re-called the multiplex PCR reads through MiXCR, storing one row per CDR3 protein. This sample carries hundreds of thousands of distinct CDR3 sequences, approximately 40% of them seen once, and the ten largest clones take 7% to 10%. Stable disease denoted Graves' hyperthyroidism without ophthalmopathy progression within 18 months. Among the patients, aged 18 to 65, hyperthyroidism was newly diagnosed and had lasted under 2 months. The PBMCs were sourced from fresh peripheral blood (more than 8.5 ml). Trimming shortened V by 7 bases and J by 5 bases, and 12 bases separated the two germline ends. The CDR3 has 12 amino acids. From germline, CDR1 is MNHNS and CDR2 SASEGT.

The chain joins TRBV6-1 to TRBJ2-7; D possibly corresponds to TRBD1 (6 bases). The receptor was derived from a man aged 18 to 35 with Graves' hyperthyroidism. The sequenced sample was blood. DNA for the CDR3: TGTGCCAGCATGTTCAGGGGAGACGAGCAGTACTTC. This encodes CASMFRGDEQYF.